This T cell receptor beta chain was sequenced for a study of shared clonotypes between healthy human individuals. The CDR3 length is 15 residues. The V gene end was trimmed by 6 bases and the J gene end by 6 bases; junction bases not matched to a gene: 10. CDR1 MDHEN and CDR2 SYDVKM come from the germline V gene. Generated by immunoSEQ multiplex PCR, the TCRdb table keeps only in-frame clones and is missing some. The sample has roughly 2.6 million clones, around nine tenths seen once. Study outcomes and limitations: There were few donors, and this limited the genetic and exposure-history diversity represented. Clonotype sharing among donors likely depends on sequencing depth.

A remark on this clone: Its specificity is not known.

The receptor was isolated from a man aged 18 to 30 in good health. The chain recombines TRBV28 with TRBJ1-2, with 10 positions matching TRBD1. Sequenced sample: naive CD4+ T cells sorted from blood. Subset described: CD45RA+ positively selected. The CDR3 reads CASRIDRGRFNGYTF. DNA of the CDR3: TGTGCCAGCAGGATAGACAGGGGGCGGTTCAATGGCTACACCTTC.